A few counts support the clone carrying this T cell receptor beta chain. Germline values: CDR1 SGHVS, CDR2 FNYEAQ. CDR3 size: 14 residues. V was clipped by 1 base and J by 9 bases; unmatched bases: 7. These data originate in a study of blood T cell repertoires in COVID-19. Study summary: COVID-19 samples collected from the United States, Italy and Spain covered acute and convalescent phases. From T cells, B-cell-depleted T cells, or PBMCs came the material, which was cDNA or gDNA.

As originally analysed: Nucleated cell counts were estimated from reference gene primer amplification. Measured with immunoSEQ multiplex PCR; TCRdb has only the in-frame clones, and not every one. The DNA was the basis for D and trimming; V, J and clone size are from that table. Of 300,000 to 350,000 clones in the sample, around 87% are singletons; the top ten hold more than 2%. This rearrangement joins TRBV7-6 to TRBJ2-3; 7 bases agree with TRBD2. The receptor comes from a man aged 18 to 30 with active or convalescent COVID-19. Sequencing input: peripheral blood. CDR3 residues: CASSLGVSGNTQYF. CDR3 nucleotide sequence: TGTGCCAGCAGCTTAGGAGTCAGCGGGAACACGCAGTATTTT. Full variable domain (rest looked up from reference TRBV7-6 and TRBJ2-3): GAGVSQSPRYKVTKRGQDVALRCDPISGHVSLYWYRQALGQGPEFLTYFNYEAQQDKSGLPNDRFSAERPEGSISTLTIQRTEQRDSAMYRCASSLGVSGNTQYFGPGTRLTVL.